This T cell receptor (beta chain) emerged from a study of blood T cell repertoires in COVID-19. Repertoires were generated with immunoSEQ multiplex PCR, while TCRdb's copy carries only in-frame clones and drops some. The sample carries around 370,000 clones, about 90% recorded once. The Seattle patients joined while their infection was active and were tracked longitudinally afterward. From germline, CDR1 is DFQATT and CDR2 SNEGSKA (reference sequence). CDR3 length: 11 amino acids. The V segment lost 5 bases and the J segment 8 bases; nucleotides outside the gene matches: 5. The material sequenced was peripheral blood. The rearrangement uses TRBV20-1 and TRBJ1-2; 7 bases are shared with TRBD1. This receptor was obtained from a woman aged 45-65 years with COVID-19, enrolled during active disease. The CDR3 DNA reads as TGCAGTGCTTCCGGGACAGTAGGCTACACCTTC. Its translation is CSASGTVGYTF.